This TCR beta chain appears in the sequencing data of a study of blood T cell repertoires in COVID-19. In the study overall: From the United States, Italy and Spain came samples of acute and convalescent COVID-19. From T cells, B-cell-depleted T cells, or PBMCs came the material, which was cDNA or gDNA.

This clone was seen only a few times. The CDR3 is made up of 14 amino acids. Germline lookup yields CDR1 SGHRS and CDR2 YFSETQ. V was pared by 4 bases and J by 1 base, with 12 bases between. Source study methods: Amplifying reference gene primers gave estimates of nucleated cell counts. Here immunoSEQ multiplex PCR was the method, and the copy in TCRdb shows in-frame clones only, minus some. Clonal size and the V and J genes are those of that table, whereas D and trimming came from the DNA. The top ten clones hold approximately 6.6% of a sample with 250,000 to 300,000 clones, 70% to 90% of them seen once.

Sequencing input: peripheral blood. The sequence derives from a woman aged 25 to 39 who had recovered from COVID-19. V is TRBV5-1 and J is TRBJ2-7, with D perhaps matching TRBD1 (8 bases). CDR3 loop: CASSLQGGSYEQYF. CDR3 DNA sequence: TGCGCCAGCAGCCTACAGGGGGGGTCCTACGAGCAGTACTTC.